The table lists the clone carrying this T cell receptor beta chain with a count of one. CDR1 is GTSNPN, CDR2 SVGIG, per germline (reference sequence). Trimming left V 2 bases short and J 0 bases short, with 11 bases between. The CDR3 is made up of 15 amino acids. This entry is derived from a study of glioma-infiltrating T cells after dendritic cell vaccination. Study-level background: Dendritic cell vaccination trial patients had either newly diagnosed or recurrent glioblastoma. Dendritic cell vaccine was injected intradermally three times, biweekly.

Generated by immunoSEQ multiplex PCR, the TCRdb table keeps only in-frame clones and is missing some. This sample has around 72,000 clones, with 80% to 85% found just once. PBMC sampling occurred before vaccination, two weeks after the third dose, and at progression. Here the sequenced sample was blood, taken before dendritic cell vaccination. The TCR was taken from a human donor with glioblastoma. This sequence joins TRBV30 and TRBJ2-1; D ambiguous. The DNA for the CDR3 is TGTGCCTGGAGTTCCCCGCGAAACTCCTACAATGAGCAGTTCTTC. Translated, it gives CAWSSPRNSYNEQFF.